This TCR beta chain was found in a study of monozygotic twins with cystic fibrosis. Clones were sequenced by immunoSEQ multiplex PCR, and TCRdb holds only the in-frame ones, with some missing. The sample yields about 12,000 clones, around 85% seen once. Regarding this clone: Antigen specificity is unknown.

Study observations and caveats: Low clonality (median around 0.0095) suggested a mostly naive repertoire. Unrelated CF individuals shared fewer identical clonotypes than monozygotic CF twins. Age, concordance and disease severity did not associate with shared CDR3 numbers. In 13 of 16 pairs, V gene usage was closest to the co-twin's.

The sample was blood. This sequence originates from a man aged 18 to 35 with cystic fibrosis.

CDR3 protein: CASSLARSGELFF. The CDR3 nucleotides are TGTGCCAGCAGCTTAGCCCGGTCGGGGGAGCTGTTTTTT. This sequence joins TRBV7-2 and TRBJ2-2; unclear D gene. Germline V lookup: CDR1 SGHTA, CDR2 FQGNSA. V dropped 0 bases and J dropped 8 bases, with 7 bases sitting between them. CDR3 length: 13 amino acids. The variable domain in full, with the rest retrieved from reference TRBV7-2 and TRBJ2-2, is GAGVSQSPSNKVTEKGKDVELRCDPISGHTALYWYRQSLGQGLEFLIYFQGNSAPDKSGLPSDRFSAERTGGSVSTLTIQRTQQEDSAVYLCASSLARSGELFFGEGSRLTVL.